This T cell receptor beta chain is from a study of glioma-infiltrating T cells after dendritic cell vaccination. Time point specified: after dendritic cell vaccination, including at tumor progression/relapse. Primers: 60 V beta forward and 13 J beta reverse. Profiled with immunoSEQ multiplex PCR; TCRdb holds only in-frame clones, not every one. There are around 100,000 clones in the sample; roughly four fifths occur only once, and less than 8% lies in the top ten. Germline assignment: CDR1 SGHTA and CDR2 FQGTGA. V trimming: 5 bases; J trimming: 1 base; junction bases outside the gene matches: 3. CDR3 length equals 15 residues.

The sample here was blood, taken after dendritic cell vaccination. The receptor was isolated from a human donor with glioblastoma. The rearrangement joins TRBV7-3 to TRBJ2-2; TRBD1 matches 8 bases. The CDR3 protein is CASSPTGGNTGELFF. CDR3 in DNA: TGTGCCAGCAGCCCTACAGGGGGGAACACCGGGGAGCTGTTTTTT. The whole variable domain, remainder taken from reference TRBV7-3 and TRBJ2-2, is GAGVSQTPSNKVTEKGKYVELRCDPISGHTALYWYRQSLGQGPEFLIYFQGTGAADDSGLPNDRFFAVRPEGSVSTLKIQRTERGDSAVYLCASSPTGGNTGELFFGEGSRLTVL.